The entry below describes one T cell receptor (beta chain). Its antigen is unidentified. The source of the sample is a study of vaccination and CD4 T cells after COVID-19. Study outcomes and limitations: Spike mono-reactivity held for 304 of 307 vaccine-specific clones in convalescent patients.

The CDR3 runs 14 residues. Trimming took off 1 base at V and 4 bases at J, with 11 bases between the two ends. Regarding treatment: roughly 10-day PBMC culture with coronavirus spike peptide pools or control peptides (ViraFEST assay). Sequence data for DNA of cultured CD4+ T cells were generated by the Oncomine TCR Beta short-read assay. MiXCR, run by TCRdb on the PCR reads, gives a single entry per CDR3 protein. The repertoire holds over 10,000 distinct CDR3 sequences, about 75% seen once, with 10% to 13% in the top ten. The V and J genes are TRBV12-3 or TRBV12-4 and TRBJ2-7; D could derive from TRBD1 or TRBD2 (5 bases each). Source material: CD4+ T cells from blood, cultured in vitro. This clonotype was sampled from a human donor who had recovered from COVID-19. In DNA form, the CDR3 reads TGTGCCAGCAGTTTAGGGGACCCCCCATACGAGCAGTACTTC. Translation gives CASSLGDPPYEQYF.